The rows below give T cell receptor beta chains drawn from one sample of a study of blood T cells in healthy people across ages. MiXCR, applied by TCRdb to the 5' RACE reads, yields one record per CDR3 protein. The data hold about 830,000 distinct CDR3 sequences, with about 62% observed a single time. Specimen: blood. These receptors came from a man younger than 40 in good health. CDR3s include the opening cysteine and the closing phenylalanine or tryptophan. A D gene is named only where the DNA matches it firmly. Size values are once, few and many counts, or a class for expanded clones, and some rows have none.

size	V	D	J	CDR3	DNA
few	TRBV20-1	NA	TRBJ1-5	CSAREGTYNQPQHF	TGCAGTGCTAGAGAAGGAACTTACAATCAGCCCCAGCATTTT
many	TRBV4-3	TRBD1	TRBJ2-7	CASSHSGTGSYEQYF	TGCGCCAGCAGCCATTCCGGGACAGGGTCGTACGAGCAGTACTTC
NA	TRBV12-3/TRBV12-4	TRBD2	TRBJ2-3	CASRSRRGRADTQYF	TGTGCCAGCAGGTCTCGGAGAGGGAGGGCAGATACGCAGTATTTT
NA	TRBV12-5	NA	TRBJ2-2	CASGSTAVELFF	TGTGCTAGTGGTTCGACAGCGGTGGAGCTGTTTTTT
NA	TRBV5-1	TRBD1	TRBJ2-1	CASSEGQDYNEQFF	TGCGCCAGCAGCGAAGGACAGGACTACAATGAGCAGTTCTTC
NA	TRBV7-7	NA	TRBJ2-2	CASSPGTGELFF	TGTGCCAGCAGTCCCGGGACCGGGGAGCTGTTTTTT
NA	TRBV20-1	NA	TRBJ2-4	CSARALTKNIQYF	TGCAGTGCTAGAGCTCTTACCAAAAACATTCAGTACTTC
NA	TRBV20-1	TRBD2	TRBJ2-7	CSARDPVGSGGQNEQYF	TGCAGTGCTAGGGATCCGGTTGGTTCGGGGGGGCAGAACGAGCAGTACTTC
NA	TRBV6-2/TRBV6-3	TRBD2	TRBJ2-3	CASSYLRSGSAPTDTQYF	TGTGCCAGCAGTTACCTGAGGAGCGGGAGTGCCCCCACAGATACGCAGTATTTT
NA	TRBV7-2	NA	TRBJ2-7	CASSSNQGFPNEQYF	TGTGCCAGCAGCTCGAACCAAGGGTTTCCCAACGAGCAGTACTTC
NA	TRBV6-5	NA	TRBJ2-6	CASSYSRFSGANVLTF	TGTGCCAGCAGTTACTCGAGGTTCTCTGGGGCCAACGTCCTGACTTTC
NA	TRBV4-2	TRBD2	TRBJ2-1	CASSHPLSGSSYNEQFF	TGTGCCAGCAGCCATCCGCTTAGCGGGAGCTCCTACAATGAGCAGTTCTTC
NA	TRBV11-2	NA	TRBJ2-1	CASSHHARPRPYNEQFF	TGTGCCAGCAGCCACCACGCTCGCCCGCGCCCCTACAATGAGCAGTTCTTC
NA	TRBV9	NA	TRBJ2-5	CASSTAQETQYF	TGTGCCAGCAGCACGGCACAAGAGACCCAGTACTTC
NA	TRBV6-6	NA	TRBJ2-7	CAVFTSTYEQYF	TGTGCCGTATTCACGAGTACCTACGAGCAGTACTTC
NA	TRBV5-1	NA	TRBJ2-7	CASSFAVGSYEQYF	TGCGCCAGCAGCTTTGCGGTCGGGTCCTACGAGCAGTACTTC
few	TRBV20-1	TRBD2	TRBJ2-4	CSARERGENIQYF	TGCAGTGCTAGGGAGCGGGGGGAAAACATTCAGTACTTC
NA	TRBV4-3	TRBD1	TRBJ2-4	CASSQGQGVGIQYF	TGCGCCAGCAGCCAAGGACAGGGGGTAGGCATTCAGTACTTC
many	TRBV20-1	NA	TRBJ2-7	CSAKIRRGMVYDEQYF	TGCAGTGCCAAGATCCGAAGGGGTATGGTATATGACGAGCAGTACTTC
NA	TRBV4-1	TRBD1	TRBJ1-6	CATSRQGPFNSPLHF	TGCGCCACTTCCAGACAGGGTCCGTTTAATTCACCCCTCCACTTT
NA	TRBV20-1	TRBD1	TRBJ2-1	CSARDLNPDRGSYNEQFF	TGCAGTGCTAGAGACCTCAACCCGGACAGGGGATCCTACAATGAGCAGTTCTTC
NA	TRBV10-3	NA	TRBJ1-2	CAIGGHGGKNYGYTF	TGTGCCATCGGTGGCCATGGGGGTAAGAACTATGGCTACACCTTC
NA	TRBV7-2	NA	TRBJ2-1	CASSRDGREQFF	TGTGCCAGCAGCAGGGACGGCCGTGAGCAGTTCTTC
NA	TRBV7-2	NA	TRBJ2-3	CASSQLATGTDTQYF	TGTGCCAGCAGCCAGCTAGCTACTGGCACAGATACGCAGTATTTT
NA	TRBV20-1	NA	TRBJ2-3	CSASGDSTDTQYF	TGCAGTGCTAGCGGGGACAGCACAGATACGCAGTATTTT
few	TRBV5-1	TRBD1	TRBJ2-4	CASSPQATGEDIQYF	TGCGCCAGCAGCCCTCAGGCGACAGGGGAGGACATTCAGTACTTC
NA	TRBV20-1	NA	TRBJ2-7	CSASGHGDYEQYF	TGCAGTGCCAGCGGACACGGGGACTACGAGCAGTACTTC
NA	TRBV27	NA	TRBJ1-1	CASSLGDLRTEAFF	TGTGCCAGCAGTTTGGGGGATCTGAGGACTGAAGCTTTCTTT
NA	TRBV4-1	NA	TRBJ2-1	CASSQGSSGGNEQFF	TGCGCCAGCAGCCAAGGTTCTAGTGGCGGAAATGAGCAGTTCTTC
once	TRBV2	NA	TRBJ2-1	CASSESVKQFF	TGTGCCAGCAGTGAATCGGTGAAGCAGTTCTTC
NA	TRBV7-2	NA	TRBJ2-3	CASSPSPWTEPNTDTQYF	TGTGCCAGCAGCCCATCGCCCTGGACAGAGCCTAACACAGATACGCAGTATTTT
NA	TRBV12-5	NA	TRBJ1-1	CASGSLGKGAEAFF	TGTGCTAGTGGTTCGCTCGGGAAGGGGGCTGAAGCTTTCTTT
few	TRBV5-1	NA	TRBJ2-1	CASSLEDPTSNEQFF	TGCGCCAGCAGCTTGGAGGACCCGACGAGCAATGAGCAGTTCTTC
NA	TRBV7-2	TRBD1	TRBJ2-7	CASSEGQGISYEQYF	TGTGCCAGCAGCGAGGGACAGGGGATCTCCTACGAGCAGTACTTC
NA	TRBV6-5	TRBD1	TRBJ2-5	CASKQGRQETQYF	TGTGCCAGCAAACAGGGGCGGCAAGAGACCCAGTACTTC
many	TRBV20-1	NA	TRBJ1-1	CSARPGDNQAFF	TGCAGTGCTAGACCAGGGGATAATCAAGCTTTCTTT
NA	TRBV12-3/TRBV12-4	NA	TRBJ2-3	CASHVRGTGDTQYF	TGTGCTAGCCATGTCAGAGGGACCGGAGATACGCAGTATTTT
many	TRBV20-1	NA	TRBJ2-7	CSASPGLSTTYEQYF	TGCAGTGCTTCCCCAGGACTCTCTACCACCTACGAGCAGTACTTC
NA	TRBV20-1	NA	TRBJ2-5	CSASPPGDTETQYF	TGCAGTGCCTCCCCCCCGGGAGACACGGAGACCCAGTACTTC
NA	TRBV7-9	TRBD2	TRBJ2-7	CASSPSGGSSYNEQYF	TGTGCCAGCAGCCCGTCGGGGGGGAGCTCCTACAATGAGCAGTACTTC
once	TRBV2	NA	TRBJ2-7	CASSDGGYEQYF	TGTGCCAGCAGTGATGGGGGCTACGAGCAGTACTTC